This passage covers 28 T cell receptor beta chains from one sample sequenced in a study of a mutant IDH1 vaccine in newly diagnosed glioma. Described time point: week 5, during vaccination. With topical imiquimod, each dose of the vaccine consisted of 300 ug of mutant IDH1 20-mer peptide. For these TCRs, the target antigens are not known. Generated by immunoSEQ multiplex PCR, the TCRdb table keeps only in-frame clones and is missing some. The sample contains approximately 26,000 clones, roughly 90% of which appear only once. The sample consisted of PBMCs, taken from a glioma patient whose treatment included an IDH1 peptide vaccine. These receptors were collected from a man in his late teens or twenties with glioma.

This chain connects TRBV5-1 to TRBJ1-2; TRBD1 matches 10 bases. The junction had 8 bases not matched to a gene; V was cut back by 4 bases and J by 8 bases. CDR1 and CDR2 from the germline V gene are SGHRS and YFSETQ. The CDR3 is made up of 14 amino acids. CDR3 bases: TGCGCCAGCAGCCCCAGGGGGACAGGGGACGGCTACACCTTC. Translation gives CASSPRGTGDGYTF.

The chain combines TRBV5-1 with TRBJ2-1, with D uncertain. Trimming removed 9 bases at V and 0 bases at J, with 13 bases between. The CDR3 length is 14 residues. The germline CDR1 and CDR2 sequences are SGHRS and YFSETQ. The CDR3 sequence: CATSWSSSYNEQFF. In nucleotides, the CDR3 is TGCGCCACCTCCTGGAGCAGCTCCTACAATGAGCAGTTCTTC.

This sequence joins TRBV7-8 and TRBJ1-2; D is perhaps TRBD1 (5 bases). The V end was cut by 8 bases, the J end by 5 bases, with 21 bases between. Per the germline V gene, CDR1 is SGHVS and CDR2 is FQNEAQ. This CDR3 spans 15 amino acids. CDR3 protein: CASAASGREGYGYTF. The CDR3 DNA sequence: TGTGCCAGCGCAGCTTCGGGCAGGGAGGGGTATGGCTACACCTTC.

CDR3 nucleotides: TGCGCCAGCAGCTTGGTCGGCAGGGGGCCGGACACCATATATTTT. Translated, it gives CASSLVGRGPDTIYF. This sequence joins TRBV5-1 and TRBJ1-3, with 8 positions matching TRBD1. This CDR3 region has 15 residues. Trimming removed 0 bases from V and 8 bases from J; junction bases left unmatched: 7. The germline CDR1 and CDR2 sequences are SGHRS and YFSETQ.

The chain recombines TRBV19 with TRBJ1-5, with a weak D call TRBD1 (5 bases). There are 15 residues in the CDR3. Trimming stripped 1 base from V and 4 bases from J, with 11 bases between. CDR1 is LNHDA and CDR2 is SQIVND in the germline V gene (reference sequence). The chain's CDR3 is CASSIGGYGNQPQHF. CDR3 bases: TGTGCCAGTAGTATAGGGGGGTATGGGAATCAGCCCCAGCATTTT.

The J gene is TRBJ2-3, the V gene TRBV18; TRBD2 matches at 7 bases. Looked up from germline, CDR1 is KGHSH and CDR2 is LQKENI. CDR3 length: 13 amino acids. The ends lost 2 bases at V and 6 bases at J; junction bases unmatched: 2. The CDR3 coding sequence is TGTGCCAGCTCACCAGGGGAGGGCGATACGCAGTATTTT. The encoded protein is CASSPGEGDTQYF.

The V and J genes are TRBV5-6 and TRBJ2-1; D gene unclear. This CDR3 spans 14 amino acids. V shed 0 bases and J shed 10 bases, with 14 bases lying between them. In germline, CDR1 is SGHDT, CDR2 YYEEEE. This CDR3 is CASSLAGTLDEQFF. The CDR3 DNA follows: TGTGCCAGCAGCTTGGCCGGCACCTTGGACGAGCAGTTCTTC.

J is TRBJ2-1 and V is TRBV6-6; 11 bases line up with TRBD2. The length of the CDR3 is 15 residues. Germline V gives CDR1 MNHNY, CDR2 SVGAGI (reference sequence). V lost 2 bases and J lost 4; bases outside the gene matches: 1. CDR3 in amino acids: CASSYGTSGYNEQFF. CDR3 sequence (DNA): TGTGCCAGCAGTTACGGGACTAGCGGTTACAATGAGCAGTTCTTC.

The genes are TRBV6-6 and TRBJ1-5, with D possibly TRBD1 on 6 matching bases. Germline lookup yields CDR1 MNHNY and CDR2 SVGAGI (reference sequence). This CDR3 comprises 13 residues. Deletions cut 6 bases from V and 4 bases from J, with 10 bases between. As DNA, the CDR3 is TGTGCCAGCAGCGAGGGGGGGAATCAGCCCCAGCATTTT. Translating gives CASSEGGNQPQHF.

This clone was recorded once. The V gene is TRBV30, the J gene TRBJ1-2; 11 bases fit TRBD1. The germline CDR1 and CDR2 sequences are GTSNPN and SVGIG (reference sequence). V shed 5 bases and J 7 bases; nucleotides not matched to a gene: 6. The CDR3 is 13 residues long. The chain's CDR3 is CAWAGQGVGGYTF. DNA of the CDR3: TGTGCCTGGGCGGGACAGGGGGTCGGTGGCTACACCTTC.

The J gene is TRBJ1-6, the V gene TRBV10-3; D is unclear. Germline CDR1 is ENHRY and CDR2 is SYGVKD. V was cut by 2 bases and J by 0 bases, with 8 bases left in between. The CDR3 covers 16 residues. The CDR3 sequence is CAISEGPGSYNSPLHF. The CDR3 bases are TGTGCCATCAGTGAGGGGCCCGGCTCCTATAATTCACCCCTCCACTTT.

DNA for the CDR3: TGTGCCAGCAGCCTTAGCTGGACTCAATCCTACGAGCAGTACTTC. Its translation: CASSLSWTQSYEQYF. This chain joins TRBV7-2 and TRBJ2-7; maybe TRBD2 (5 bases). Trimming pared 5 bases from V and 1 base from J, leaving 15 bases between. Germline V gives CDR1 SGHTA, CDR2 FQGNSA. The CDR3 length is 15 residues.

This chain links TRBV5-4 with TRBJ2-7; no clear D gene. The CDR3 is 13 residues long. Trimming took 2 bases from V and 4 from J, leaving 10 bases between them. CDR1 and CDR2 from the germline V gene are SGHNT and YYREEE (reference sequence). The CDR3 bases are TGTGCCAGCAGCTTTGAGCGAGAGTACGAGCAGTACTTC. Its protein is CASSFEREYEQYF.

The gene calls are TRBV25-1 and TRBJ2-5, with D hard to call. The V gene's germline CDR1 is MGHDK and CDR2 SYGVNS. The CDR3 is made up of 12 amino acids. V lost 2 bases and J 9 bases, leaving 10 bases between the germline ends. The CDR3 nucleotides are TGTGCCAGCAGTGAACATAACGCCCCCCAGTACTTC. Translation gives CASSEHNAPQYF.

The CDR3 coding sequence is TGTGCCAGCAGCTTGCCCGGGAGGGAAATTAATTCACCCCTCCACTTT. Protein product: CASSLPGREINSPLHF. V is TRBV5-6 and J is TRBJ1-6; D unresolved. The CDR3 runs to 16 residues. Per the germline V gene, CDR1 is SGHDT and CDR2 is YYEEEE. Trimming removed 1 base from V and 6 bases from J, with 14 bases in between.

The chain uses TRBV18 and TRBJ2-1; TRBD2 matches at 10 bases. With V trimmed by 2 bases and J by 2 bases, 6 bases remained unmatched. Germline CDR1 is KGHSH and CDR2 is LQKENI. The CDR3 extends over 17 amino acids. CDR3 coding DNA: TGTGCCAGCTCACCATTGGGTGGACTAGCGGCCTACAATGAGCAGTTCTTC. It yields the protein CASSPLGGLAAYNEQFF. The whole variable domain, remainder taken from reference TRBV18 and TRBJ2-1, is NAGVMQNPRHLVRRRGQEARLRCSPMKGHSHVYWYRQLPEEGLKFMVYLQKENIIDESGMPKERFSAEFPKEGPSILRIQQVVRGDSAAYFCASSPLGGLAAYNEQFFGPGTRLTVL.

The J gene is TRBJ1-1, the V gene TRBV30; no firm D call. The CDR3 totals 15 residues. Germline CDR1 reads GTSNPN; CDR2 reads SVGIG (reference sequence). The ends were cut back, 0 bases at V and 1 base at J, with 12 bases in the middle. The CDR3 spells CAWSVLGGPNTEAFF. For the CDR3, the DNA is TGTGCCTGGAGTGTATTAGGCGGACCGAACACTGAAGCTTTCTTT.

V is TRBV30 and J is TRBJ2-5; D uncertain. Trimming removed 1 base at V and 1 base at J, with 4 bases between. CDR1 is GTSNPN and CDR2 is SVGIG in the germline V gene (reference sequence). This CDR3 region has 12 residues. The CDR3 sequence is CAWSGIQETQYF. In nucleotides, the CDR3 is TGTGCCTGGAGTGGAATCCAAGAGACCCAGTACTTC.

This chain links TRBV30 with TRBJ1-1, with D maybe TRBD1 (5 bases). Trimming shortened V by 6 bases and J by 4 bases, and 12 bases separated the two germline ends. The CDR3 loop spans 12 amino acids. The germline CDR1 and CDR2 sequences are GTSNPN and SVGIG (reference sequence). CDR3 sequence: CACEGRTTEAFF. CDR3 nucleotide sequence: TGTGCCTGTGAGGGGAGGACCACTGAAGCTTTCTTT.

V is TRBV19 and J is TRBJ2-5; possibly TRBD2 for D (6 bases). The CDR3 is 14 amino acids. With 5 bases removed from V and 2 bases from J, the gap between germline ends came to 12 bases. CDR1 and CDR2 from the germline V gene are LNHDA and SQIVND (reference sequence). CDR3 nucleotides: TGTGCCAGTAGTCCCGGGGGACCTCAAGAGACCCAGTACTTC. Translated, it gives CASSPGGPQETQYF.

CDR3 protein: CASSLGAGAYTEAFF. Here the CDR3 DNA reads TGCGCCAGCAGCTTGGGGGCAGGGGCGTACACTGAAGCTTTCTTT. The chain combines TRBV5-1 with TRBJ1-1; a possible D gene is TRBD1 (6 bases). This CDR3 contains 15 residues. The germline gives CDR1 SGHRS, CDR2 YFSETQ. Trimming removed 0 bases at V and 3 bases at J, with 12 bases between.

This chain connects TRBV2 to TRBJ1-5; D may be TRBD1 (6 bases). V was cut by 8 bases and J by 0 bases, with 14 bases left in between. Germline CDR1 and CDR2: SNHLY and FYNNEI. This CDR3 has 15 residues. The CDR3 loop reads CASAKGHYSNQPQHF. The DNA for the CDR3 is TGTGCCAGCGCTAAGGGACATTATAGCAATCAGCCCCAGCATTTT.

This rearrangement joins TRBV7-9 to TRBJ1-1; D perhaps matches TRBD1 (5 bases). This CDR3 is 14 amino acids long. V lost 0 bases and J lost 4, with 9 bases in between. Germline V gene sequence: CDR1 SEHNR, CDR2 FQNEAQ (reference sequence). The chain's CDR3 is CASSLAGDRTEAFF. CDR3 nucleotides: TGTGCCAGCAGCTTAGCAGGGGACCGCACTGAAGCTTTCTTT.

V gene TRBV25-1 combines with J gene TRBJ2-1; TRBD1 matches 7 bases. The CDR3 is made up of 11 amino acids. V trimming: 8 bases; J trimming: 7 bases; junction bases outside the gene matches: 2. Germline V gene lookup returns CDR1 MGHDK and CDR2 SYGVNS. The CDR3: CASLQGNEQFF. The CDR3 DNA reads as TGTGCCAGCCTACAGGGGAATGAGCAGTTCTTC.

This chain uses TRBV14 with TRBJ2-4; tentative D call: TRBD2 (5 bases). There are 14 residues in the CDR3. Germline CDR1 reads SGHDN; CDR2 reads FVKESK. V lost 1 base, J lost 6 bases, and 10 bases lay in between. CDR3 DNA: TGTGCCAGCAGCCAAGGGGTGGCGGGAAACATTCAGTACTTC. It yields the protein CASSQGVAGNIQYF.

The chain has TRBV6-1 and TRBJ1-1; D unclear. CDR1 and CDR2 (germline): MNHNS, SASEGT. The V gene lost 6 bases and the J gene lost 6 bases, with 8 bases spanning the gap. This CDR3 comprises 11 residues. DNA for the CDR3: TGTGCCAGCAGGGCGGCCTCTGAAGCTTTCTTT. This gives the protein CASRAASEAFF.

The chain joins TRBV19 to TRBJ1-2; the D gene is possibly TRBD1 (6 bases). CDR1 and CDR2 from the germline V gene are LNHDA and SQIVND (reference sequence). V dropped 5 bases and J dropped 4 bases, with 14 bases sitting between them. This CDR3 is built from 14 residues. The CDR3 sequence is CASSPTGPFYGYTF. The CDR3 nucleotides are TGTGCCAGTAGTCCGACAGGCCCATTCTATGGCTACACCTTC.

The chain links TRBV30 to TRBJ1-1; weak D call: TRBD1 (6 bases). The V gene's germline CDR1 is GTSNPN and CDR2 SVGIG (reference sequence). The CDR3 consists of 14 residues. The ends were cut back, 3 bases at V and 1 base at J, with 12 bases in the middle. The CDR3 DNA reads TGTGCCTGGAGAGGAGGGGGGGGGAACACTGAAGCTTTCTTT. Its protein product is CAWRGGGGNTEAFF.